This T cell receptor beta chain was identified in a study of Graves' ophthalmopathy and Graves' hyperthyroidism. Findings and caveats of the study: Sensitivity reached roughly 90% and specificity approximately 81% for a 13-signature model separating ophthalmopathy from stable hyperthyroidism.

Certain patients were not enrolled. These were patients with other autoimmune diseases, uncontrolled infections, pregnancy or lactation. The study amplified TCR beta CDR3 regions using RNA transcripts. HTBI primers primed a first-round RT-PCR, and a second-round multiplex PCR followed. MiXCR was run by TCRdb on the multiplex PCR reads, yielding one entry per CDR3 protein. The data hold a few hundred thousand distinct CDR3 sequences, with less than 45% observed a single time. CDR1 is MNHNY, CDR2 SVGAGI, per germline (reference sequence). This CDR3 is 16 amino acids long. Trimming stripped 0 bases from V and 3 bases from J, with 14 bases between. Comment on this clonotype: Its cognate antigen is unknown.

The rearrangement joins TRBV6-6 to TRBJ1-2; weak D call: TRBD1 (6 bases). The TCR comes from an adult man with Graves' hyperthyroidism. The sample was peripheral blood or thyroid tissue (not recorded which). CDR3 in amino acids: CASSYSSNREDYGYTF. As DNA, the CDR3 is TGTGCCAGCAGTTACTCGTCGAACAGGGAAGACTATGGCTACACCTTC.